This entry features one TCR beta chain sequence. Its antigen is as yet unknown. A single record per CDR3 protein comes from TCRdb applying MiXCR to the RT-PCR reads. The sample contains more than 450,000 distinct CDR3 sequences, under 9% of which appear only once. The junction had 12 bases not matched to a gene; V was cut back by 6 bases and J by 0 bases. There are 17 residues in the CDR3. The germline V gene has CDR1 MNHNS and CDR2 SASEGT. These data belong to a study of response to subunit inactivated influenza vaccine. Findings and caveats of the study: Every seasonal influenza vaccination brings in few new T cells, the authors suggested.

The chain joins TRBV6-1 to TRBJ2-7; 9 bases map to TRBD2. This TCR came from a man aged 50 to 69 who received an inactivated influenza vaccine. Sequencing was performed on PBMCs from blood, taken roughly 24 months after vaccination. This CDR3 reads CASSLAGTSRSSYEQYF. In DNA, the CDR3 is TGTGCCAGCAGCCTCGCGGGGACTAGCAGGAGCTCCTACGAGCAGTACTTC.